This entry lists 17 T cell receptor beta chains sequenced from one sample in a study of cytomegalovirus exposure and HLA in healthy donors. Amplification used 60 Vbeta primers and 13 Jbeta primers. Profiling relied on immunoSEQ multiplex PCR, and the TCRdb table lists in-frame clones only, not all of them. The repertoire holds roughly 200,000 clones, roughly 85% seen once, with about 4.6% in the top ten. The material sequenced was PBMCs. The source of these receptors is a woman aged 25 to 45 in good health and CMV-seropositive.

The chain is built from TRBV4-1 and TRBJ2-7; D is possibly TRBD1 (7 bases). Germline lookup yields CDR1 MGHRA and CDR2 YSYEKL. Trimming shortened V by 0 bases and J by 3 bases, and 21 bases separated the two germline ends. The CDR3 contains 18 residues. The CDR3 nucleotides are TGCGCCAGCAGCCAAGAGTTTTGGCAGGGGGGAATATACTACGAGCAGTACTTC. Encoded protein: CASSQEFWQGGIYYEQYF.

CDR3: CASILLAGVGGELFF. The DNA of the CDR3 is TGTGCCAGCATCCTACTAGCGGGGGTCGGCGGGGAGCTGTTTTTT. J is TRBJ2-2 and V is TRBV2, with 11 bases identical to TRBD2. The CDR3 is made up of 15 amino acids. Germline values: CDR1 SNHLY, CDR2 FYNNEI. Trimming cost V 7 bases and J 7 bases; bases outside gene matches: 8.

This chain connects TRBV6-4 to TRBJ1-2; 9 nucleotides align to TRBD1. V dropped 3 bases and J dropped 7; count of bases not matched to a gene: 3. Germline CDR1 reads MRHNA; CDR2 reads SNTAGT. The CDR3 runs to 13 residues. CDR3 nucleotides: TGTGCCAGCAGTGAGGGACAGGGTAGTGGCTACACCTTC. Protein: CASSEGQGSGYTF.

This clone was picked up a small number of times. V is TRBV12-5 and J is TRBJ1-5; D is perhaps TRBD1 (6 bases). Germline CDR1 and CDR2: LGHNT and FRNRAP. CDR3 length: 16 residues. V lost 0 bases to trimming and J lost 1 base, with 10 bases between them. CDR3 bases: TGTGCTAGTGGTTTGGTACTAAGGGGGAGCAATCAGCCCCAGCATTTT. It yields the protein CASGLVLRGSNQPQHF.

The chain links TRBV19 to TRBJ2-2, with 11 bases lining up with TRBD1. The CDR3 spans 18 residues. CDR1 is LNHDA and CDR2 is SQIVND in the germline V gene (reference sequence). After removal of 5 bases from V and 7 bases from J, the junction contained 15 bases not matched to a gene. The CDR3 DNA reads TGTGCCAGTAGTTCCCACCGGAGGGACAGGGGGTTCGACGGGGAGCTGTTTTTT. It encodes CASSSHRRDRGFDGELFF.

This chain uses TRBV27 with TRBJ1-2; 7 bases are shared with TRBD1. CDR1 and CDR2 from the germline V gene are MNHEY and SMNVEV (reference sequence). V trimming: 4 bases; J trimming: 4 bases; junction bases outside the gene matches: 12. The CDR3 is 16 amino acids. The CDR3 spells CASSSDPRQGVYGYTF. The CDR3 DNA follows: TGTGCCAGCAGTTCCGACCCCCGACAGGGCGTCTATGGCTACACCTTC.

V usage is TRBV14 and J usage is TRBJ1-1, with D perhaps matching TRBD1 (5 bases). V was trimmed by 3 bases and J by 1 base, leaving 21 bases between them. The CDR3 is made up of 18 amino acids. CDR1 SGHDN and CDR2 FVKESK come from the germline V gene. In DNA form, the CDR3 reads TGTGCCAGCAGCCACACCGGGGGAGGGTGGGGCACGAACACTGAAGCTTTCTTT. It codes for CASSHTGGGWGTNTEAFF.

The rearrangement links TRBV4-1 to TRBJ1-2; weak D call: TRBD1 (5 bases). The CDR3 loop spans 15 amino acids. V was clipped by 0 bases and J by 4 bases, with 12 bases between them. Germline-derived CDR1 and CDR2 are MGHRA and YSYEKL. The DNA of the CDR3 is TGCGCCAGCAGCCAAGATCCAGGGTTAAGCTATGGCTACACCTTC. Its protein is CASSQDPGLSYGYTF.

V gene TRBV25-1 combines with J gene TRBJ2-7; unclear D gene. The V gene lost 3 bases and the J gene lost 4 bases, with 4 bases spanning the gap. CDR3 length: 11 residues. Germline lookup yields CDR1 MGHDK and CDR2 SYGVNS. The CDR3 region is CASSDLYEQYF. DNA of the CDR3: TGTGCCAGCAGTGATCTGTACGAGCAGTACTTC.

This clone has just a few counts. The rearrangement joins TRBV2 to TRBJ2-5, with a tentative D call TRBD1 (7 bases). CDR3 size: 15 residues. Trimming cost V 4 bases and J 2 bases, with 14 bases left between them. The V gene's germline CDR1 is SNHLY and CDR2 FYNNEI. The CDR3 DNA reads as TGTGCCAGCAGTGGGGCGCCAGGGGGGCAAGAGACCCAGTACTTC. Translated, it gives CASSGAPGGQETQYF.

This clone was counted only a few times. This rearrangement joins TRBV4-1 to TRBJ2-2, with D possibly TRBD2 on 6 matching bases. Germline lookup yields CDR1 MGHRA and CDR2 YSYEKL. This CDR3 is built from 16 residues. V was trimmed by 4 bases and J by 0 bases, leaving 12 bases between them. For the CDR3, the DNA is TGCGCCAGCAGCCTAAGAACTAGCCCGAACACCGGGGAGCTGTTTTTT. Translated, it gives CASSLRTSPNTGELFF.

The DNA for the CDR3 is TGTGCCAGCAGCGTAGTCCCCCAAGGCTCTAGTTTAACTAACTATGGCTACACCTTC. Its translation: CASSVVPQGSSLTNYGYTF. The V call is TRBV9, the J call TRBJ1-2; D not resolved. The length of the CDR3 is 19 residues. V was pared by 0 bases and J by 0 bases, with 21 bases between. Germline V lookup: CDR1 SGDLS, CDR2 YYNGEE.

V and J are TRBV21-1 and TRBJ2-7; TRBD1, the D gene given by the table, was not confirmed from the DNA. TRBV21-1 is reported as a pseudogene. The CDR3 has 17 residues. The CDR3 bases are TGTGCCAGCAACTGGGTCAGACAGGGGCCTTGCTTTTACGAGCAGTACTTC. Translation: CASNWVRQGPCFYEQYF.

V usage is TRBV27 and J usage is TRBJ1-2, with D maybe TRBD1 (5 bases). The CDR3 contains 13 residues. V lost 2 bases, J lost 4 bases, and 8 bases lay in between. The germline gives CDR1 MNHEY, CDR2 SMNVEV (reference sequence). The chain's CDR3 is CASSLGALYGYTF. Written as DNA, the CDR3 is TGTGCCAGCAGTTTAGGGGCACTCTATGGCTACACCTTC.

The CDR3 spells CASSQLGQGPLMGTEAFF. The CDR3 region has the DNA TGCGCCAGCAGCCAATTGGGACAGGGGCCGCTCATGGGTACTGAAGCTTTCTTT. The genes are TRBV4-1 and TRBJ1-1; 10 nucleotides match TRBD1. J gave up 5 bases and V 2 bases, and 14 bases lay outside the gene matches. The CDR3 has 18 amino acids. CDR1 is MGHRA and CDR2 is YSYEKL in the germline V gene.

This clone showed up just a few times. The V and J genes are TRBV19 and TRBJ1-1; 10 positions match TRBD1. In germline, CDR1 is LNHDA, CDR2 SQIVND (reference sequence). This CDR3 contains 14 residues. Trimming removed 10 bases from V and 1 base from J; junction bases left unmatched: 6. The CDR3 sequence: CAIRDRGENTEAFF. CDR3 in DNA: TGTGCCATCAGGGACAGGGGTGAGAACACTGAAGCTTTCTTT.

Remarks on this clone: A far bigger clonotype differs at one base, so this is likely a read error. Other DNA sequences in the same sample also yield this CDR3. This chain joins TRBV11-2 and TRBJ2-4; 11 bases map to TRBD1. The length of the CDR3 is 16 residues. With V trimmed by 5 bases and J by 6 bases, 9 bases remained unmatched. Germline V gene sequence: CDR1 SGHAT, CDR2 FQNNGV. CDR3 DNA sequence: TGTGCCAGCAGCCAAGACACCGGGACAGGGGGAAACATTCAGTACTTC. It translates to CASSQDTGTGGNIQYF.